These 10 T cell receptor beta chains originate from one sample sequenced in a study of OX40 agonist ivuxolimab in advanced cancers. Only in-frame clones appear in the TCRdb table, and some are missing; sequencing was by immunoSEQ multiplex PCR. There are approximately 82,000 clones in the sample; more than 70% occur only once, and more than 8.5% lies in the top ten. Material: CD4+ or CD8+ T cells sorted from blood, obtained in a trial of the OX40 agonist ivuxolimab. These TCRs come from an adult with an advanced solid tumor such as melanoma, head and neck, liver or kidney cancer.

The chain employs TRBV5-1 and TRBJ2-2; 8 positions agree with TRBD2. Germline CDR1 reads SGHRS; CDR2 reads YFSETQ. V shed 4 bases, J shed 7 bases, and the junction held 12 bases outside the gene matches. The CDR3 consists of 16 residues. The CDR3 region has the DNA TGCGCCAGCAGCCACCCAGCGGGAGTAACCGGCGGGGAGCTGTTTTTT. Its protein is CASSHPAGVTGGELFF.

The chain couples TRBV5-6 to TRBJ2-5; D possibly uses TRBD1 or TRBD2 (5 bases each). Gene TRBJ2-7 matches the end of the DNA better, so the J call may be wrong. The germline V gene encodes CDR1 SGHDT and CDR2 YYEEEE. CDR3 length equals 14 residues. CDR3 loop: CASSLASRAYEQYF. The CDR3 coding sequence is TGTGCCAGCAGCTTGGCTAGCAGGGCCTACGAGCAGTACTTC.

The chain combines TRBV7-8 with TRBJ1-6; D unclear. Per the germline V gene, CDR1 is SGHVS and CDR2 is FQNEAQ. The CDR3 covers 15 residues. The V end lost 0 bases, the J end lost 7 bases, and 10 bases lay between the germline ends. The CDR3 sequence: CASSLAVQKNSPLHF. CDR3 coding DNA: TGTGCCAGCAGCTTAGCGGTCCAGAAGAATTCACCCCTCCACTTT.

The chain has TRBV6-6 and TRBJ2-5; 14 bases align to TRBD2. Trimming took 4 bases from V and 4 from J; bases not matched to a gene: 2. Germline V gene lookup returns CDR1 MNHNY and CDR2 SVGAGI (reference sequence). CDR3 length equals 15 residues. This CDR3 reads CASSLTSGGAETQYF. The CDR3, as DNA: TGTGCCAGCAGTTTGACTAGCGGGGGGGCAGAGACCCAGTACTTC.

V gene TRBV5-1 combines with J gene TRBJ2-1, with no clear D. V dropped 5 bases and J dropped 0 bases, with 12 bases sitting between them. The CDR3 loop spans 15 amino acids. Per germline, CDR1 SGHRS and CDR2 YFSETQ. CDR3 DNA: TGCGCCAGCAGTTCCGAGCCTAGCTCCTACAATGAGCAGTTCTTC. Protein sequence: CASSSEPSSYNEQFF.

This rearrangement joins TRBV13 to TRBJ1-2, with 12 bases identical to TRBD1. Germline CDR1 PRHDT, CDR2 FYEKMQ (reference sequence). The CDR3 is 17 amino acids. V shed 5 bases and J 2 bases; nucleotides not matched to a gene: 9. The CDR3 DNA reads TGTGCCAGCAGCCGGGACAGGGGGCTCACCACAAACTATGGCTACACCTTC. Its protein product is CASSRDRGLTTNYGYTF.

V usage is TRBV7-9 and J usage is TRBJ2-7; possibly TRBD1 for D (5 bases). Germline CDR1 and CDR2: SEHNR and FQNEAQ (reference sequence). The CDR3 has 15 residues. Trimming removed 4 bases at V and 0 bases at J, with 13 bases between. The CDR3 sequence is CASSYIGASSYEQYF. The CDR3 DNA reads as TGTGCCAGCAGCTACATTGGGGCCAGCTCCTACGAGCAGTACTTC.

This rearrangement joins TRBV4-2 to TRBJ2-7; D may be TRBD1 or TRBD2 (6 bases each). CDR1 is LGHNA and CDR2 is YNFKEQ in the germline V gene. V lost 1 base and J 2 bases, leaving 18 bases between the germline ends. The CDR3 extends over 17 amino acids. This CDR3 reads CASSQGAFSGAPYEQYF. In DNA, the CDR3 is TGTGCCAGCAGCCAAGGTGCCTTTTCGGGGGCTCCCTACGAGCAGTACTTC.

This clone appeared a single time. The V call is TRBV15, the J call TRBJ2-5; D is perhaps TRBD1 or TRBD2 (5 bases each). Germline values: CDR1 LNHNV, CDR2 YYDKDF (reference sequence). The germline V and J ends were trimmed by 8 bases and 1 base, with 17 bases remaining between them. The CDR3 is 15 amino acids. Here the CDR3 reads CATSPQGPFQETQYF. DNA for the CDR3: TGTGCCACCTCCCCTCAGGGACCCTTCCAAGAGACCCAGTACTTC.

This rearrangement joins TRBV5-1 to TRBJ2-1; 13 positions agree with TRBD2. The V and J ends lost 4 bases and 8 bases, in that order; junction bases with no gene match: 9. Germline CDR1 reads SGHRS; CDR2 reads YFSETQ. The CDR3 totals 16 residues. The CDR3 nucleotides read TGCGCCAGCAGCAGGACTAGCGGGGGTGCTGGGCATGAGCAGTTCTTC. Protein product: CASSRTSGGAGHEQFF.